This T cell receptor (beta chain) appears in the sequencing data of a study of Ad26.COV2.S vaccination and SARS-CoV-2 variants. The data were produced by immunoSEQ multiplex PCR, yet TCRdb's version contains in-frame clones alone and is incomplete. The table has about half a million clones, about 89% seen once. Note on this clone: Its antigen is undetermined.

Study conclusions and caveats: Total T cell responses, in the TCR breadth and depth analyses, may have been underestimated.

Stated treatment: some 20 received Ad26.COV2.S at low or high dose, single or two shots; a few received placebo; per-sample allocation not given. It was on day 63 after the first vaccine or placebo injection that samples were taken. V shed 2 bases, J shed 1 base, and the junction held 7 bases outside the gene matches. Germline V lookup: CDR1 KGHDR, CDR2 SFDVKD. This CDR3 has 19 amino acids. This sequence was found in a person between 18 and 65 years old who received the Ad26.COV2.S COVID-19 vaccine or a placebo. V is TRBV24-1 and J is TRBJ2-2, with 12 positions matching TRBD2. Sequencing was performed on peripheral blood, taken in a trial of Ad26.COV2.S vaccine versus placebo. Here the CDR3 DNA reads TGTGCCACCAGTGATTCTAGCGGGAGGGTGCTGTTGAACACCGGGGAGCTGTTTTTT. This translates into CATSDSSGRVLLNTGELFF.